This T cell receptor beta chain is from a study of OX40 agonist ivuxolimab in advanced cancers. Study-wide context: From about 23 to 85 years was the age range, with a mean of around 60 years, and 65% to 90% were male. General observations from the study: Which antigen the expanded peripheral T cells recognized is unknown. The study found among the lowest clonal expansion in partial responders at 0.1-3.0 mg/kg.

Only in-frame clones appear in the TCRdb table, and some are missing; sequencing was by immunoSEQ multiplex PCR. The sample holds roughly 70,000 clones, about 90% seen once. Systemic immunosuppression or autoimmune disease history was grounds to exclude patients. This clone is deemed medium-sized. Its antigen is as yet unknown. The CDR3 is 15 amino acids. Trimming cost V 5 bases and J 4 bases; bases outside gene matches: 7. Germline CDR1 is SGHNT and CDR2 is YYREEE (reference sequence). This sample comprised CD4+ or CD8+ T cells sorted from blood, obtained in a trial of the OX40 agonist ivuxolimab. The TCR sequence derives from an adult with an advanced solid tumor such as melanoma, head and neck, liver or kidney cancer. The chain couples TRBV5-4 to TRBJ1-2; 11 positions match TRBD1. The CDR3 region is CASRYAGTGGYGYTF. The CDR3 coding sequence is TGTGCCAGCAGGTACGCCGGGACAGGGGGCTATGGCTACACCTTC.